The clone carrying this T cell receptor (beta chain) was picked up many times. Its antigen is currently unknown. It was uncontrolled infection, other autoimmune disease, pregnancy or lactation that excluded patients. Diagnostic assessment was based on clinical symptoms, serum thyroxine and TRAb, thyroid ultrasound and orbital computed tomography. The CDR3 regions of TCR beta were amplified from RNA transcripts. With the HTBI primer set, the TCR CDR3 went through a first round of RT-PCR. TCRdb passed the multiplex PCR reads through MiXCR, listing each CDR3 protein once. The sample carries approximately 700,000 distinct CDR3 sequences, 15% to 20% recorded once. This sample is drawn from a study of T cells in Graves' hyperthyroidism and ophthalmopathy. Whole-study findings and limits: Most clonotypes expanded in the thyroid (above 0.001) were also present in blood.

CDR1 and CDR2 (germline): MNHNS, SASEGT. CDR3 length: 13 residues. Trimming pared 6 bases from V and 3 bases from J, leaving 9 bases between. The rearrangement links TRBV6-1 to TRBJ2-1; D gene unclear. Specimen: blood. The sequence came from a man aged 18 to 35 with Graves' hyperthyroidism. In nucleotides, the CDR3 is TGTGCCAGCAGGGAGCGTAACTACAATGAGCAGTTCTTC. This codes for CASRERNYNEQFF.